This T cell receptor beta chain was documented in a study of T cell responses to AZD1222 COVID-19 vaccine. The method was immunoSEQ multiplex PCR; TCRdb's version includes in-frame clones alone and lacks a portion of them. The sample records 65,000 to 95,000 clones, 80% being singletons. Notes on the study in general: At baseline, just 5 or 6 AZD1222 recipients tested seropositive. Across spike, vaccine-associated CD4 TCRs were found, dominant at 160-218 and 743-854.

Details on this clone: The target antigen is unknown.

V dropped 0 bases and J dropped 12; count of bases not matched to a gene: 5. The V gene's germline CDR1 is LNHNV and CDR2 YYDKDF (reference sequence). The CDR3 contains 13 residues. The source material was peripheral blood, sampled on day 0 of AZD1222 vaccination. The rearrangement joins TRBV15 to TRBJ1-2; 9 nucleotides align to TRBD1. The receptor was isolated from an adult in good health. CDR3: CATSRDQQGANTF. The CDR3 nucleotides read TGTGCCACCAGCAGAGACCAACAGGGGGCAAACACCTTC.